A selection of T cell receptor beta chains follows, all from one sample in a study of blood T cell repertoires in COVID-19. Assay: immunoSEQ multiplex PCR; the TCRdb copy retains only in-frame clones and omits some. The data show about 95,000 clones, 89% seen once. Source material: peripheral blood. The receptors come from a woman between 65 and 79 years old with acute or convalescent COVID-19. Each CDR3 is given with its conserved first and last residue. The order of the fields is V gene, D gene, clone size, J gene, CDR3 DNA, CDR3 protein. A D gene is named only where the DNA matches it firmly. The size of a clone is reported for some rows only, either as once, few or many, or as a class for expanded clones.

TRBV28,NA,NA,TRBJ1-3,TGTGCCAGCAGCCCAACGGGGACTTATAGGGCCTCTGGAAACACCATATATTTT,CASSPTGTYRASGNTIYF
TRBV10-1,NA,NA,TRBJ2-2,TGCGCCAGCAGTGAAAGACACCTCGGTACCGGGGAGCTGTTTTTT,CASSERHLGTGELFF
TRBV6-6,NA,NA,TRBJ1-2,TGTGCCAGCAGGAGCGGCGGGGCTAACTATGGCTACACCTTC,CASRSGGANYGYTF
TRBV27,NA,NA,TRBJ1-4,TGTGCCAGCAGGCGGCAGACAGGCCCTAATGAAAAACTGTTTTTT,CASRRQTGPNEKLFF
TRBV6-1,NA,NA,TRBJ1-5,TGTGCCAGCAGTGCCCACAGGGAAATCACCCTCAATCAGCCCCAGCATTTT,CASSAHREITLNQPQHF
TRBV12-5,TRBD2,NA,TRBJ2-3,TGTGCTAGTGGTTTGGGGACTAGCGGAGCAGATACGCAGTATTTT,CASGLGTSGADTQYF
TRBV28,TRBD1,NA,TRBJ1-3,TGTGCCAGCAGTCCGGGACAGTTCTCTGGAAACACCATATATTTT,CASSPGQFSGNTIYF
TRBV3-1/TRBV3-2,TRBD1,NA,TRBJ2-3,TGTGCCAGCAGCCAAGGGGACAGGCCTCCAGGGGATACGCAGTATTTT,CASSQGDRPPGDTQYF
TRBV7-9,NA,NA,TRBJ1-1,TGTGCCAGCAGCCCCGGGACACGCTCTGAAGCTTTCTTT,CASSPGTRSEAFF
TRBV28,NA,NA,TRBJ1-3,TGTGCCAGCAGTTTATCTATCGGAAACACCATATATTTT,CASSLSIGNTIYF
TRBV7-9,NA,NA,TRBJ2-1,TGTGCCAGCATCCCCGGGAGCTCCTACAATGAGCAGTTCTTC,CASIPGSSYNEQFF
TRBV29-1,TRBD1,NA,TRBJ2-7,TGCAGCGTTAGGGCCGCCGGGACAGGGACGAACGAGCAGTACTTC,CSVRAAGTGTNEQYF
TRBV28,NA,NA,TRBJ1-5,TGTGCCAGCACTGCCGGACAGACCAATCAGCCCCAGCATTTT,CASTAGQTNQPQHF
TRBV2,NA,NA,TRBJ2-1,TGTGCCAGTAACCCCCCCCGGGGGGCCATCAATGAGCAGTTCTTC,CASNPPRGAINEQFF
TRBV6-5,TRBD1,NA,TRBJ1-6,TGTGCCAGCAGCACCACAGGGGTTTCACCCCTCCACTTT,CASSTTGVSPLHF
TRBV10-2,NA,NA,TRBJ2-7,TGCGCCAGCAGTGACTGGGGAGTCTCCTACGAGCAGTACTTC,CASSDWGVSYEQYF
TRBV19,TRBD2,NA,TRBJ2-1,TGTGCCAGTAGTGTTCAAACTAGCGGGACTCTTGAGCAGTTCTTC,CASSVQTSGTLEQFF
TRBV27,TRBD1,NA,TRBJ1-6,TGTGCCAGCAGTTTCAGGCAGGGGGCATTCCCCCTCCACTTT,CASSFRQGAFPLHF
TRBV5-6,TRBD1,once,TRBJ1-4,TGTGCCAGCAGAAAGACAGGGTTTGCTAATGAAAAACTGTTTTTT,CASRKTGFANEKLFF
TRBV5-1,NA,NA,TRBJ1-1,TGCGCCAGCAGCTTGGATGGAACCCCGGGAGCTTTCTTT,CASSLDGTPGAFF
TRBV15,TRBD2,NA,TRBJ2-1,TGTGCCACCAGCAGGGGACTAGAGAACAATGAGCAGTTCTTC,CATSRGLENNEQFF
TRBV5-1,NA,NA,TRBJ1-1,TGCGCCAGCAAGTGGCAGATGAACACTGAAGCTTTCTTT,CASKWQMNTEAFF
TRBV28,NA,NA,TRBJ2-4,TGTGCCAGCAGCCCCCTGACTCCCGGAAACATTCAGTACTTC,CASSPLTPGNIQYF
TRBV10-3,NA,NA,TRBJ2-6,TGTGCCTCCTTAGGGCAGGGACACTCTGGGGCCAACGTCCTGACTTTC,CASLGQGHSGANVLTF
TRBV15,TRBD2,NA,TRBJ2-1,TGTGCCACCAGCAGAGACTTTAGCGGGAGCTCCTACAATGAGCAGTTCTTC,CATSRDFSGSSYNEQFF
TRBV10-2,TRBD2,NA,TRBJ2-4,TGCGCCAGCAGTGCCATGGGAGCGGGAGGGAGGTCTTGGGGCATTCAGTACTTC,CASSAMGAGGRSWGIQYF
TRBV11-3,NA,NA,TRBJ1-3,TGTGCCAGCAGCCACGGCTCTGGAAACACCATATATTTT,CASSHGSGNTIYF
TRBV18,NA,NA,TRBJ1-2,TGTGCCAGCTCACCCCAGAGCGGCTATGGCTACACCTTC,CASSPQSGYGYTF
TRBV19,NA,NA,TRBJ1-3,TGTGCCAGTAGTATGACAGCGCCCAGAGGAAACACCATATATTTT,CASSMTAPRGNTIYF
TRBV2,TRBD1,NA,TRBJ2-7,TGTGCCAGCAGCCCTCTTTGGGACAGACTAAACGAGCAGTACTTC,CASSPLWDRLNEQYF
TRBV12-2,NA,NA,TRBJ2-1,TGTGCAAGTCGGAATAGGGGTAGGAATGAGCAGTTCTTC,CASRNRGRNEQFF
TRBV2,TRBD1,once,TRBJ1-6,TGTGCCAGCAGGGGACAGGGGGCGTTTAATTCACCCCTCCACTTT,CASRGQGAFNSPLHF
TRBV28,NA,NA,TRBJ1-6,TGTGCCGCAGGGCCAGCCCATAATTCACCCCTCCACTTT,CAAGPAHNSPLHF
TRBV28,NA,NA,TRBJ2-2,TGTGCCAGCAGCAGACAGGGAGGAACCGGGGAGCTGTTTTTT,CASSRQGGTGELFF
TRBV4-2,TRBD1,once,TRBJ1-5,TGTGCCAGCAGCCCTGACCGGGACAGGGCTAATAGCAATCAGCCCCAGCATTTT,CASSPDRDRANSNQPQHF
TRBV25-1,NA,NA,TRBJ2-1,TGTGCCAGCAGGAGTCAGGGAGGAACCAATGAGCAGTTCTTC,CASRSQGGTNEQFF
TRBV19,TRBD1,once,TRBJ1-2,TGTGCCAGTAGCATACCGGGACAGGGAAGCTACACCTTC,CASSIPGQGSYTF
TRBV6-5,NA,once,TRBJ1-4,TGTGCCAGCAGCCCACGGGACATTCGGAATGAAAAACTGTTTTTT,CASSPRDIRNEKLFF
TRBV9,TRBD1,once,TRBJ2-5,TGTGCCAGCAGCGCCCAAGGGGGCCTACGGGAGACCCAGTACTTC,CASSAQGGLRETQYF
TRBV9,NA,NA,TRBJ2-5,TGTGCCAGCAGCGTAGCGGCAGGGGGCGGGGGGACCCAGTACTTC,CASSVAAGGGGTQYF
TRBV28,NA,NA,TRBJ2-1,TGTGCCAGCAGTCCCAGGGGCCGAAGCTCCTACAATGAGCAGTTCTTC,CASSPRGRSSYNEQFF
TRBV11-2,NA,NA,TRBJ2-7,TGTGCCGTCACCCGGGGGGCGGGTGAGCAGTACTTC,CAVTRGAGEQYF
TRBV10-2,NA,NA,TRBJ2-1,TGCGCCAGCAGCGCCAGGGTTAATGAGCAGTTCTTC,CASSARVNEQFF
TRBV3-1/TRBV3-2,TRBD1,NA,TRBJ1-6,TGTGCCAGCAGCCAGAGGACAGGGGATAATTCACCCCTCCACTTT,CASSQRTGDNSPLHF
TRBV28,TRBD2,NA,TRBJ2-7,TGTGCCAGCAGTTTCGCTTCTAGCGGTAAGACCTACGAGCAGTACTTC,CASSFASSGKTYEQYF
TRBV28,NA,NA,TRBJ1-6,TGTGCCAGCAGTTCACCTCTTCAGAAGAATAATTCACCCCTCCACTTT,CASSSPLQKNNSPLHF
TRBV3-1/TRBV3-2,TRBD2,NA,TRBJ2-7,TGTGCCAGCAGCCCTTCCCTAGCGGGAATTTTCCACGAGCAGTACTTC,CASSPSLAGIFHEQYF